These T cell receptor beta chains were read from a single sample in a study of cytomegalovirus exposure and HLA in healthy donors. The data were produced by immunoSEQ multiplex PCR, yet TCRdb's version contains in-frame clones alone and is incomplete. This table has under 150,000 clones, about three quarters appearing once. What was sequenced was PBMCs. These receptors came from a woman aged 60-75 years in good health and CMV-seropositive. Both conserved end residues are part of each CDR3. Each record gives: V gene, J gene, D gene, clone size, CDR3 protein, CDR3 DNA. The D gene is left open where the match is weak. For some rows the clone size is stated as once, few or many, or as a class when expanded; others skip it.

v_gene: TRBV6-5
j_gene: TRBJ1-1
d_gene: TRBD1
abundance: NA
CDR3aa: CASSTGQGTNTEAFF
CDR3nt: TGTGCCAGCAGTACTGGACAGGGGACTAACACTGAAGCTTTCTTT

v_gene: TRBV5-1
j_gene: TRBJ2-4
d_gene: TRBD1
abundance: NA
CDR3aa: CASSLAQGGSIQYF
CDR3nt: TGCGCCAGCAGCTTAGCACAGGGGGGTAGCATTCAGTACTTC

v_gene: TRBV5-1
j_gene: TRBJ1-5
d_gene: NA
abundance: NA
CDR3aa: CASSLGSGPQHF
CDR3nt: TGCGCCAGCAGCTTGGGGAGTGGGCCCCAGCATTTT

v_gene: TRBV9
j_gene: TRBJ2-3
d_gene: NA
abundance: once
CDR3aa: CASSVAGIASDTQYF
CDR3nt: TGTGCCAGCAGCGTAGCTGGTATAGCCTCAGATACGCAGTATTTT

v_gene: TRBV7-3
j_gene: TRBJ1-2
d_gene: NA
abundance: NA
CDR3aa: CASSLSISGAANYGYTF
CDR3nt: TGTGCCAGCAGCTTATCGATTAGTGGGGCCGCTAACTATGGCTACACCTTC

v_gene: TRBV6-6
j_gene: TRBJ1-1
d_gene: TRBD1
abundance: NA
CDR3aa: CASSYSAQGVATEAFF
CDR3nt: TGTGCCAGCAGTTACTCCGCCCAGGGGGTGGCCACTGAAGCTTTCTTT

v_gene: TRBV2
j_gene: TRBJ1-5
d_gene: TRBD1
abundance: NA
CDR3aa: CASRRTGGNQPQHF
CDR3nt: TGTGCCAGCAGGAGGACAGGGGGCAATCAGCCCCAGCATTTT

v_gene: TRBV14
j_gene: TRBJ1-2
d_gene: NA
abundance: NA
CDR3aa: CASSQDRDTGYTF
CDR3nt: TGTGCCAGCAGCCAAGATCGGGACACTGGCTACACCTTC

v_gene: TRBV14
j_gene: TRBJ2-7
d_gene: TRBD1
abundance: NA
CDR3aa: CASSQSTGAFFIYEQYF
CDR3nt: TGTGCCAGCAGCCAAAGCACAGGGGCCTTCTTTATCTACGAGCAGTACTTC

v_gene: TRBV7-9
j_gene: TRBJ1-1
d_gene: NA
abundance: NA
CDR3aa: CASSSRWGSTLSNTEAFF
CDR3nt: TGTGCCAGCAGCTCAAGGTGGGGCAGCACCCTATCAAACACTGAAGCTTTCTTT

v_gene: TRBV5-1
j_gene: TRBJ2-1
d_gene: TRBD1
abundance: few
CDR3aa: CASRDRTNYYNEQFF
CDR3nt: TGCGCCAGCCGGGACAGAACCAATTATTACAATGAGCAGTTCTTC

v_gene: TRBV4-1
j_gene: TRBJ1-1
d_gene: NA
abundance: NA
CDR3aa: CASSQSRLGNTEAFF
CDR3nt: TGCGCCAGCAGCCAATCGCGGTTAGGGAACACTGAAGCTTTCTTT

v_gene: TRBV5-4
j_gene: TRBJ2-7
d_gene: TRBD2
abundance: NA
CDR3aa: CASSLGGTSGPYEQYF
CDR3nt: TGTGCCAGCAGCTTGGGGGGGACTAGCGGTCCCTACGAGCAGTACTTC

v_gene: TRBV7-8
j_gene: TRBJ1-5
d_gene: NA
abundance: NA
CDR3aa: CASSLGLGGHPLSNQPQHF
CDR3nt: TGTGCCAGCAGCTTAGGGCTGGGAGGGCACCCGTTAAGCAATCAGCCCCAGCATTTT

v_gene: TRBV10-3
j_gene: TRBJ2-5
d_gene: NA
abundance: NA
CDR3aa: CAVQGQETQYF
CDR3nt: TGTGCCGTACAGGGACAAGAGACCCAGTACTTC

v_gene: TRBV7-3
j_gene: TRBJ1-2
d_gene: NA
abundance: NA
CDR3aa: CASSRTDRGYGYTF
CDR3nt: TGTGCCAGCAGCCGTACGGATCGGGGCTATGGCTACACCTTC

v_gene: TRBV2
j_gene: TRBJ1-6
d_gene: NA
abundance: NA
CDR3aa: CASSPRSSYNSPLHF
CDR3nt: TGTGCCAGCTCTCCCCGGAGCTCCTATAATTCACCCCTCCACTTT

v_gene: TRBV6-1
j_gene: TRBJ2-7
d_gene: TRBD1
abundance: NA
CDR3aa: CASSDRQGASYEQYF
CDR3nt: TGTGCCAGCAGTGACAGACAGGGGGCTTCCTACGAGCAGTACTTC

v_gene: TRBV21-1
j_gene: TRBJ1-4
d_gene: NA
abundance: NA
CDR3aa: CASSTLKYGDREKLFF
CDR3nt: TGTGCCAGCAGCACCCTAAAATACGGTGATCGCGAAAAACTGTTTTTT

v_gene: TRBV5-6
j_gene: TRBJ2-1
d_gene: NA
abundance: NA
CDR3aa: CASSDSLEEQFF
CDR3nt: TGTGCCAGCAGCGATTCATTGGAGGAGCAGTTCTTC

v_gene: TRBV25-1
j_gene: TRBJ2-7
d_gene: TRBD1
abundance: NA
CDR3aa: CASTRQGYEQYF
CDR3nt: TGTGCCAGCACGAGACAGGGATACGAGCAGTACTTC

v_gene: TRBV13
j_gene: TRBJ2-1
d_gene: NA
abundance: few
CDR3aa: CASSAGGQGPYNEQFF
CDR3nt: TGTGCCAGCAGCGCAGGGGGGCAGGGCCCCTACAATGAGCAGTTCTTC

v_gene: TRBV15
j_gene: TRBJ1-5
d_gene: NA
abundance: NA
CDR3aa: CATSRDSLQPQHF
CDR3nt: TGTGCCACCAGCAGGGACAGCCTGCAGCCCCAGCATTTT

v_gene: TRBV6-1
j_gene: TRBJ2-7
d_gene: TRBD1
abundance: NA
CDR3aa: CASWGQGVYEQYF
CDR3nt: TGTGCCAGCTGGGGACAGGGGGTCTACGAGCAGTACTTC

v_gene: TRBV10-3
j_gene: TRBJ1-1
d_gene: TRBD1
abundance: NA
CDR3aa: CAISAFDRGDTEAFF
CDR3nt: TGTGCCATCAGTGCCTTCGACAGGGGGGACACTGAAGCTTTCTTT

v_gene: TRBV11-1
j_gene: TRBJ2-2
d_gene: TRBD2
abundance: NA
CDR3aa: CASRRLADTGELFF
CDR3nt: TGTGCCAGCAGAAGACTAGCAGATACCGGGGAGCTGTTTTTT

v_gene: TRBV7-6
j_gene: TRBJ1-1
d_gene: TRBD1
abundance: NA
CDR3aa: CASSRPTGAPSPEAFF
CDR3nt: TGTGCCAGCAGCCGTCCGACAGGGGCCCCGAGCCCTGAAGCTTTCTTT

v_gene: TRBV7-9
j_gene: TRBJ2-4
d_gene: TRBD1
abundance: NA
CDR3aa: CSSSRQGGNIQYF
CDR3nt: TGTTCCAGCAGCCGACAGGGGGGAAACATTCAGTACTTC

v_gene: TRBV6-1
j_gene: TRBJ1-5
d_gene: TRBD1
abundance: NA
CDR3aa: CASRQQGGNQPQHF
CDR3nt: TGTGCCAGCAGGCAACAGGGGGGCAATCAGCCCCAGCATTTT

v_gene: TRBV27
j_gene: TRBJ2-1
d_gene: TRBD2
abundance: NA
CDR3aa: CASSLSPPSGGADEQFF
CDR3nt: TGTGCCAGCAGTTTATCCCCGCCTAGCGGGGGGGCCGATGAGCAGTTCTTC

v_gene: TRBV18
j_gene: TRBJ2-1
d_gene: NA
abundance: NA
CDR3aa: CASSPLRDNEQFF
CDR3nt: TGTGCCAGCTCACCATTGAGGGACAATGAGCAGTTCTTC

v_gene: TRBV4-1
j_gene: TRBJ1-6
d_gene: NA
abundance: NA
CDR3aa: CASSQSPGQGTPLHF
CDR3nt: TGCGCCAGCAGCCAATCGCCGGGACAAGGGACACCCCTCCACTTT

v_gene: TRBV5-4
j_gene: TRBJ2-1
d_gene: NA
abundance: NA
CDR3aa: CASTLGGATYNEQFF
CDR3nt: TGTGCCAGCACCCTGGGGGGGGCCACCTACAATGAGCAGTTCTTC

v_gene: TRBV27
j_gene: TRBJ1-2
d_gene: NA
abundance: few
CDR3aa: CASSLVADNYGYTF
CDR3nt: TGTGCCAGCAGTTTAGTCGCGGATAACTATGGCTACACCTTC

v_gene: TRBV5-6
j_gene: TRBJ2-7
d_gene: TRBD1
abundance: NA
CDR3aa: CASSLVGTGAYEQYF
CDR3nt: TGTGCCAGCAGCTTGGTTGGGACAGGGGCCTACGAGCAGTACTTC

v_gene: TRBV5-4
j_gene: TRBJ2-7
d_gene: NA
abundance: NA
CDR3aa: CASSLVGGEQYF
CDR3nt: TGTGCCAGCAGCTTGGTAGGGGGCGAGCAGTACTTC

v_gene: TRBV7-9
j_gene: TRBJ2-5
d_gene: NA
abundance: few
CDR3aa: CSSSGQEETQYF
CDR3nt: TGTTCCAGCAGCGGGCAGGAAGAGACCCAGTACTTC

v_gene: TRBV7-6
j_gene: TRBJ2-2
d_gene: NA
abundance: few
CDR3aa: CASSPRVIASGELFF
CDR3nt: TGTGCCAGCAGCCCCCGGGTGATAGCTTCCGGGGAGCTGTTTTTT

v_gene: TRBV7-9
j_gene: TRBJ1-2
d_gene: NA
abundance: few
CDR3aa: CASSLAGRNYGYTF
CDR3nt: TGTGCCAGCAGCTTAGCGGGCCGGAACTATGGCTACACCTTC

v_gene: TRBV5-6
j_gene: TRBJ1-5
d_gene: NA
abundance: NA
CDR3aa: CASSLTGRFDQPQHF
CDR3nt: TGTGCCAGCAGCTTGACCGGGAGGTTCGATCAGCCCCAGCATTTT

v_gene: TRBV7-2
j_gene: TRBJ2-5
d_gene: TRBD2
abundance: NA
CDR3aa: CASSLTGGLETQYF
CDR3nt: TGTGCCAGCAGCTTAACGGGGGGGCTTGAGACCCAGTACTTC

v_gene: TRBV7-2
j_gene: TRBJ1-5
d_gene: NA
abundance: few
CDR3aa: CASSPMSNQPQHF
CDR3nt: TGTGCCAGCAGCCCCATGAGTAATCAGCCCCAGCATTTT

v_gene: TRBV15
j_gene: TRBJ1-5
d_gene: TRBD1
abundance: NA
CDR3aa: CATRRQGDNQPQHF
CDR3nt: TGTGCCACCCGAAGACAGGGGGACAATCAGCCCCAGCATTTT

v_gene: TRBV18
j_gene: TRBJ1-2
d_gene: TRBD1
abundance: NA
CDR3aa: CASSLGQGADGYTF
CDR3nt: TGTGCCAGCTCACTAGGACAGGGGGCCGATGGCTACACCTTC

v_gene: TRBV10-3
j_gene: TRBJ1-6
d_gene: NA
abundance: NA
CDR3aa: CAISVGGGNDNSPLHF
CDR3nt: TGTGCCATCAGTGTGGGAGGGGGTAACGATAATTCACCCCTCCACTTT

v_gene: TRBV2
j_gene: TRBJ1-6
d_gene: NA
abundance: NA
CDR3aa: CASTRAPYNSPLHF
CDR3nt: TGTGCCAGCACGAGGGCCCCTTATAATTCACCCCTCCACTTT

v_gene: TRBV7-2
j_gene: TRBJ1-2
d_gene: NA
abundance: NA
CDR3aa: CASSLLMLGRAYGYTF
CDR3nt: TGTGCCAGCAGCTTACTAATGTTGGGCAGGGCCTATGGCTACACCTTC

v_gene: TRBV18
j_gene: TRBJ1-4
d_gene: NA
abundance: NA
CDR3aa: CASSEDRSLNEKLFF
CDR3nt: TGTGCCAGCTCCGAAGACAGAAGCTTAAATGAAAAACTGTTTTTT

v_gene: TRBV11-2
j_gene: TRBJ1-1
d_gene: TRBD1
abundance: NA
CDR3aa: CASSEVQGTTEAFF
CDR3nt: TGTGCCAGCAGCGAAGTACAGGGGACCACTGAAGCTTTCTTT

v_gene: TRBV23-1
j_gene: TRBJ1-5
d_gene: NA
abundance: few
CDR3aa: CASSPIPGPNQPQHF
CDR3nt: TGCGCCAGCAGTCCCATTCCGGGTCCTAATCAGCCCCAGCATTTT

v_gene: TRBV6-6
j_gene: TRBJ1-3
d_gene: TRBD1
abundance: NA
CDR3aa: CASRLDRSSGNTIYF
CDR3nt: TGTGCCAGCAGATTGGACAGGAGCTCTGGAAACACCATATATTTT

v_gene: TRBV9
j_gene: TRBJ2-1
d_gene: NA
abundance: once
CDR3aa: CASSDGGLAYNEQFF
CDR3nt: TGTGCCAGCAGCGACGGGGGGCTAGCCTACAATGAGCAGTTCTTC

v_gene: TRBV9
j_gene: TRBJ2-6
d_gene: NA
abundance: NA
CDR3aa: CASSVGSGANVLTF
CDR3nt: TGTGCCAGCAGCGTTGGGAGTGGGGCCAACGTCCTGACTTTC

v_gene: TRBV9
j_gene: TRBJ2-7
d_gene: TRBD2
abundance: medium-sized
CDR3aa: CASSVAGGSTYEQYF
CDR3nt: TGTGCCAGCAGCGTAGCCGGGGGGAGTACTTACGAGCAGTACTTC

v_gene: TRBV29-1
j_gene: TRBJ2-6
d_gene: TRBD2
abundance: NA
CDR3aa: CSAPRTSGAGANVLTF
CDR3nt: TGCAGCGCACCCAGGACTAGCGGGGCTGGGGCCAACGTCCTGACTTTC

v_gene: TRBV2
j_gene: TRBJ1-4
d_gene: TRBD1
abundance: NA
CDR3aa: CASSRQGEPNEKLFF
CDR3nt: TGTGCCAGCAGCCGACAGGGGGAACCTAATGAAAAACTGTTTTTT

v_gene: TRBV7-6
j_gene: TRBJ1-2
d_gene: NA
abundance: NA
CDR3aa: CASSSRDYEGGYTF
CDR3nt: TGTGCCAGCAGCTCTCGGGACTATGAGGGGGGCTACACCTTC